Below, 6 T cell receptor beta chains from the same sample are listed, as sequenced in a study of T cell responses to AZD1222 COVID-19 vaccine. Sequenced by immunoSEQ multiplex PCR; TCRdb stores in-frame clones only, minus some. The sample carries some 200,000 clones, around 93% recorded once. This material consisted of peripheral blood, taken on day 0 of MenACWY control vaccination. The receptors originated from an adult in good health.

The chain employs TRBV5-1 and TRBJ1-1, with D possibly TRBD1 on 6 matching bases. CDR1 SGHRS and CDR2 YFSETQ come from the germline V gene. This CDR3 spans 15 amino acids. V was cut by 1 base and J by 0 bases, with 10 bases left in between. The CDR3 protein is CASSLRGNLNTEAFF. DNA for the CDR3: TGCGCCAGCAGCTTGAGGGGGAATCTGAACACTGAAGCTTTCTTT.

The chain joins TRBV7-2 to TRBJ2-2; D not resolved. Germline lookup yields CDR1 SGHTA and CDR2 FQGNSA. CDR3 length: 12 amino acids. Trimming took off 5 bases at V and 0 bases at J, with 1 base between the two ends. CDR3 residues: CASSPNTGELFF. CDR3 nucleotides: TGTGCCAGCAGCCCGAACACCGGGGAGCTGTTTTTT.

The chain has TRBV7-2 and TRBJ1-6, with D unresolved. The CDR3 contains 15 residues. Trimming left V 5 bases short and J 6 bases short, with 14 bases between. Germline V gene lookup returns CDR1 SGHTA and CDR2 FQGNSA. CDR3 sequence (DNA): TGTGCCAGCAGCACCCAAGGGTTGGGTAATTCACCCCTCCACTTT. This sequence encodes CASSTQGLGNSPLHF.

The V gene is TRBV6-4, the J gene TRBJ2-3; D is uncertain. The CDR3 spans 13 residues. Deletions cut 0 bases from V and 9 bases from J, with 10 bases between. The V gene's germline CDR1 is MRHNA and CDR2 SNTAGT. The CDR3 sequence is CASSDSSLTTQYF. CDR3 DNA sequence: TGTGCCAGCAGTGACTCGAGTCTGACCACGCAGTATTTT.

The chain combines TRBV19 with TRBJ2-1, with 9 bases identical to TRBD1. J was trimmed by 3 bases and V by 4 bases; bases with no gene match: 7. CDR3 length: 16 residues. Germline V gene lookup returns CDR1 LNHDA and CDR2 SQIVND (reference sequence). CDR3 amino acids: CASSNLRDRVYNEQFF. CDR3 coding DNA: TGTGCCAGTAGTAACCTTCGGGACAGGGTCTACAATGAGCAGTTCTTC.

This clone was seen once. The chain has TRBV10-3 and TRBJ1-1; D perhaps matches TRBD1 (6 bases). Germline V gene sequence: CDR1 ENHRY, CDR2 SYGVKD. The CDR3 totals 13 residues. The ends were cut back, 8 bases at V and 1 base at J, with 11 bases in the middle. The CDR3 DNA reads as TGTGCCATCGGACGGGGGCCGAACACTGAAGCTTTCTTT. This codes for CAIGRGPNTEAFF.